The 13 T cell receptor beta chains reported below all come from one sample, sequenced in a study of CD8 T cells in Susac syndrome. With random hexamers, 0.5 to 1 ug RNA was reverse transcribed. TCRdb redid the calling of the immunoSEQ multiplex PCR reads with MiXCR, one entry per CDR3 protein. There are some 300,000 distinct CDR3 sequences in the sample; roughly 90% occur only once, and around 0.2% lies in the top ten. The sequenced material came from CD8+ T cells from PBMCs. These receptors were collected from a human donor with multiple sclerosis.

This clonotype showed up just a few times. This chain joins TRBV6-1 and TRBJ2-1; D call uncertain. Germline assignment: CDR1 MNHNS and CDR2 SASEGT. The CDR3 is 14 amino acids. V lost 4 bases and J 8 bases, leaving 15 bases between the germline ends. The DNA for the CDR3 is TGTGCCAGCAGTGGTACGGTGGAAGGGTATGAGCAGTTCTTC. Protein sequence: CASSGTVEGYEQFF.

This chain links TRBV20-1 with TRBJ2-1; TRBD2 agrees at 9 bases. Germline lookup yields CDR1 DFQATT and CDR2 SNEGSKA (reference sequence). The V and J ends lost 7 bases and 5 bases, in that order; junction bases with no gene match: 9. The CDR3 contains 14 residues. CDR3 amino acids: CSGLRLAVDNEQFF. Here the CDR3 DNA reads TGCAGTGGTCTGAGACTAGCGGTCGACAATGAGCAGTTCTTC.

This rearrangement joins TRBV18 to TRBJ2-7; D might be TRBD1 (6 bases). CDR1 is KGHSH and CDR2 is LQKENI in the germline V gene. Trimming left V 4 bases short and J 0 bases short, with 10 bases between. This CDR3 comprises 14 residues. CDR3 residues: CASSLSRGSYEQYF. CDR3 coding DNA: TGTGCCAGCTCACTGTCCAGGGGCTCCTACGAGCAGTACTTC.

The J gene is TRBJ2-1, the V gene TRBV30; D unresolved. Germline loops: CDR1 GTSNPN, CDR2 SVGIG (reference sequence). V lost 1 base, J lost 6 bases, and 10 bases lay in between. The length of the CDR3 is 13 residues. The CDR3 region is CAWSDVRINEQFF. The CDR3 DNA sequence: TGTGCCTGGAGTGACGTTAGGATCAATGAGCAGTTCTTC.

On this clonotype: At one boundary the junction diverges from the germline segment, which might be a read error. The gene calls are TRBV4-1 and TRBJ2-2, with 9 bases lining up with TRBD2. The V gene's germline CDR1 is MGHRA and CDR2 YSYEKL. CDR3 length: 15 amino acids. CDR3 sequence reads: CASGQPAGGPGELFF. Written as DNA, the CDR3 is TGCGCCAGCGGCCAGCCAGCGGGGGGCCCCGGGGAGCTGTTTTTT.

The sample holds a few counts of this clonotype. This chain connects TRBV7-9 to TRBJ2-7, with TRBD1 identical over 7 bases. Germline assignment: CDR1 SEHNR and CDR2 FQNEAQ (reference sequence). The length of the CDR3 is 11 residues. V was pared by 7 bases and J by 6 bases, with 3 bases of the junction left unmatched. CDR3: CASTPGGEQYF. The CDR3 bases are TGTGCCAGCACCCCAGGGGGCGAGCAGTACTTC.

The gene calls are TRBV20-1 and TRBJ2-7, with 7 nucleotides matching TRBD2. CDR1 is DFQATT, CDR2 SNEGSKA, per germline (reference sequence). V trimming: 4 bases; J trimming: 1 base; junction bases outside the gene matches: 7. This CDR3 is 14 amino acids long. CDR3 residues: CSAKGTIPSYEQYF. The CDR3, as DNA: TGCAGTGCTAAGGGGACTATCCCATCCTACGAGCAGTACTTC.

This chain connects TRBV13 to TRBJ2-7, with 10 bases that match TRBD2. Germline V gene sequence: CDR1 PRHDT, CDR2 FYEKMQ (reference sequence). After removal of 4 bases from V and 3 bases from J, the junction contained 6 bases not matched to a gene. The CDR3 covers 15 residues. Here the CDR3 DNA reads TGTGCCAGCAGCTCGACTAGCGGGCCGATCTACGAGCAGTACTTC. This encodes CASSSTSGPIYEQYF.

CDR3 sequence: CASSWALAWGELFF. The CDR3 DNA is TGTGCCAGCAGTTGGGCTCTAGCTTGGGGGGAGCTGTTTTTT. The chain employs TRBV27 and TRBJ2-2, with D perhaps matching TRBD2 (5 bases). V dropped 4 bases and J dropped 8 bases, with 14 bases sitting between them. Germline V gene sequence: CDR1 MNHEY, CDR2 SMNVEV (reference sequence). The CDR3 covers 14 residues.

The chain carries TRBV6-1 and TRBJ2-6; possible D gene TRBD2, 8 bases. The V end lost 6 bases, the J end lost 0 bases, and 21 bases lay between the germline ends. CDR3 size: 19 residues. CDR1 is MNHNS, CDR2 SASEGT, per germline. The CDR3 region has the DNA TGTGCCAGCAGCCCGGGGGGGACAGTTCAACCCTCTGGGGCCAACGTCCTGACTTTC. Protein product: CASSPGGTVQPSGANVLTF.

This clonotype was recorded once. V usage is TRBV7-8 and J usage is TRBJ1-5; D remains ambiguous. There are 12 residues in the CDR3. Between the trimmed V and J ends, which lost 1 base and 8 bases, there was a span of 6 bases. Germline V gene data show CDR1 as SGHVS and CDR2 as FQNEAQ. CDR3 sequence (DNA): TGTGCCAGCAGCTTAGACGCAGAGCCCCAGCATTTT. Amino acids: CASSLDAEPQHF.

The rearrangement joins TRBV4-3 to TRBJ1-1; D is uncertain. The germline V and J ends were trimmed by 1 base and 4 bases, with 16 bases remaining between them. CDR1 and CDR2 (germline): LGHNA, YSLEER. The CDR3 length is 16 residues. CDR3 protein: CASSQGEGPSSTEAFF. CDR3 nucleotide sequence: TGCGCCAGCAGCCAAGGGGAAGGGCCTAGCTCCACTGAAGCTTTCTTT.

V is TRBV5-6 and J is TRBJ2-2; possibly TRBD1 or TRBD2 for D (5 bases each). Trimming took 3 bases from V and 0 from J, leaving 9 bases between them. Germline V CDR1 and CDR2: SGHDT, YYEEEE. This CDR3 comprises 15 residues. The CDR3 nucleotides read TGTGCCAGCAGCTGGGACGGAGCGAACACCGGGGAGCTGTTTTTT. Its translation is CASSWDGANTGELFF.